One sample yielded the 2 T cell receptor beta chains listed below, sequenced in a study of blood T cell repertoires in COVID-19. Libraries were prepared by immunoSEQ multiplex PCR; TCRdb keeps only in-frame clonotypes and omits some of them. This table holds 90,000 to 130,000 clones, around 86% found once. Sequencing input: peripheral blood. These receptors came from a woman aged 70-85 years with acute or convalescent COVID-19.

This rearrangement joins TRBV6-5 to TRBJ2-5; D perhaps matches TRBD1 (5 bases). CDR3 length: 14 residues. Trimming cost V 6 bases and J 5 bases, with 16 bases left between them. The germline V gene has CDR1 MNHEY and CDR2 SVGAGI. The chain's CDR3 is CASRPTEPLETQYF. The CDR3 DNA sequence: TGTGCCAGCAGACCGACAGAGCCGCTGGAGACCCAGTACTTC.

The gene calls are TRBV15 and TRBJ2-7, with TRBD1 identical over 10 bases. V gave up 0 bases and J gave up 4 bases; unmatched junction bases: 6. The CDR3 covers 16 residues. Germline V gives CDR1 LNHNV, CDR2 YYDKDF (reference sequence). CDR3 sequence (DNA): TGTGCCACCAGCAGAGAACTAACGGGACAGGGGTACGAGCAGTACGTC. Translated: CATSRELTGQGYEQYV.